Each of the 14 T cell receptor beta chains below was sequenced from the same sample in a study of T-cell memory formation after mild COVID-19. TCRdb analysed the 5' RACE reads with MiXCR anew, one entry per CDR3 protein. The sample comprises 350,000 to 550,000 distinct CDR3 sequences, over 15% of which are singletons, and around a fifth rests with the top ten. Sequenced material: PBMCs or a T cell subset sorted from them (not recorded which). These receptors came from a man younger than 35 who had mild COVID-19 (a few samples of this study predate the infection). Cell type and time point are not known.

The chain is built from TRBV5-1 and TRBJ2-2; 9 positions match TRBD1. CDR3 length: 14 amino acids. Trimming cost V 4 bases and J 5 bases; bases outside gene matches: 3. Germline assignment: CDR1 SGHRS and CDR2 YFSETQ. CDR3 in DNA: TGCGCCAGCAGCAGGGACAGGGAAACCGGGGAGCTGTTTTTT. Amino acid sequence: CASSRDRETGELFF. The whole variable domain, filled in from reference TRBV5-1 and TRBJ2-2, reads KAGVTQTPRYLIKTRGQQVTLSCSPISGHRSVSWYQQTPGQGLQFLFEYFSETQRNKGNFPGRFSGRQFSNSRSEMNVSTLELGDSALYLCASSRDRETGELFFGEGSRLTVL.

This clonotype occurred a few times. The chain joins TRBV20-1 to TRBJ2-3, with 11 bases that match TRBD2. Germline V gene lookup returns CDR1 DFQATT and CDR2 SNEGSKA (reference sequence). V trimming: 6 bases; J trimming: 3 bases; junction bases outside the gene matches: 8. The CDR3 totals 15 residues. The CDR3 loop is CSATSSGGRTDTQYF. CDR3 DNA sequence: TGCAGTGCAACTTCTAGCGGGGGGCGAACAGATACGCAGTATTTT.

This clonotype has only a few counts. The V call is TRBV3-1, the J call TRBJ1-5; D unresolved. The CDR3 extends over 13 amino acids. The V gene's germline CDR1 is LGHDT and CDR2 YNNKEL (reference sequence). Trimming removed 1 base at V and 5 bases at J, with 6 bases between. This chain's CDR3 is CASSQVGYQPQHF. DNA of the CDR3: TGTGCCAGCAGCCAAGTGGGATATCAGCCCCAGCATTTT.

J is TRBJ2-3 and V is TRBV11-3; D perhaps matches TRBD2 (7 bases). V lost 3 bases and J lost 1, with 11 bases in between. The CDR3 contains 15 residues. In germline, CDR1 is SGHNT, CDR2 YENEEA. The CDR3 loop reads CASSLGRGRTDTQYF. CDR3 DNA: TGTGCCAGCAGCTTGGGGCGGGGGCGCACAGATACGCAGTATTTT.

This clonotype was seen a few times. The chain is built from TRBV4-2 and TRBJ1-6, with a tentative D call TRBD1 (5 bases). This CDR3 comprises 15 residues. The germline V and J ends were trimmed by 4 bases and 7 bases, with 14 bases remaining between them. Germline V gene lookup returns CDR1 LGHNA and CDR2 YNFKEQ. The CDR3 reads CASSPLFGGNSPLHF. CDR3 bases: TGTGCCAGCAGCCCTCTTTTCGGGGGGAATTCACCCCTCCACTTT.

The chain is built from TRBV5-6 and TRBJ2-7, with a weak D call TRBD1 (6 bases). The length of the CDR3 is 15 residues. V lost 6 bases and J lost 6, with 22 bases in between. CDR1 and CDR2 from the germline V gene are SGHDT and YYEEEE. The DNA of the CDR3 is TGTGCCAGCACCCATTGGACAGCCCGAAGAGGCGAGCAGTACGTC. As protein: CASTHWTARRGEQYV.

The rearrangement uses TRBV5-4 and TRBJ2-3; no reliable D call. The germline CDR1 and CDR2 sequences are SGHNT and YYREEE (reference sequence). V gave up 3 bases and J gave up 4 bases, with 15 bases separating them. The CDR3 covers 15 residues. CDR3 loop: CASSSPDGASDTQYF. The CDR3 bases are TGTGCCAGCAGCTCCCCGGATGGAGCTTCAGATACGCAGTATTTT. The full variable domain, completed using reference TRBV5-4 and TRBJ2-3, is ETGVTQSPTHLIKTRGQQVTLRCSSQSGHNTVSWYQQALGQGPQFIFQYYREEENGRGNFPPRFSGLQFPNYSSELNVNALELDDSALYLCASSSPDGASDTQYFGPGTRLTVL.

J is TRBJ2-5 and V is TRBV7-6, with 7 bases lining up with TRBD1. The germline V gene has CDR1 SGHVS and CDR2 FNYEAQ. V lost 2 bases to trimming and J lost 0 bases; unmatched junction nucleotides: 9. The CDR3 is 17 residues long. The CDR3: CASSLSSPTGDQETQYF. CDR3 nucleotides: TGTGCCAGCAGCTTATCCAGCCCTACAGGGGACCAAGAGACCCAGTACTTC.

CDR3 in DNA: TGTGCCAGCTCACCCGGCAGGGAAACTAATGAAAAACTGTTTTTT. This encodes CASSPGRETNEKLFF. The chain combines TRBV18 with TRBJ1-4; maybe TRBD1 (5 bases). Deletions cut 3 bases from V and 1 base from J, with 9 bases between. CDR1 KGHSH and CDR2 LQKENI come from the germline V gene. There are 15 residues in the CDR3.

This chain links TRBV12-3 or TRBV12-4 with TRBJ2-3, with 8 bases aligning to TRBD2. J lost 5 bases, V lost 3 bases, and 4 bases had no gene match. The CDR3 sequence is 14 residues long. As DNA, the CDR3 is TGTGCCAGCAGTTTGACTAGCGAGAGAGATACGCAGTATTTT. Amino acid sequence: CASSLTSERDTQYF.

This clonotype has ten or more counts. This chain links TRBV4-2 with TRBJ2-3, with D possibly called TRBD1 or TRBD2 (5 bases each). Germline CDR1 LGHNA, CDR2 YNFKEQ. CDR3 size: 16 residues. The germline V and J ends were trimmed by 1 base and 2 bases, with 13 bases remaining between them. The CDR3 loop is CASSQGTGTPTDTQYF. The CDR3 DNA reads TGTGCCAGCAGCCAAGGGACCGGGACCCCCACAGATACGCAGTATTTT.

The J gene is TRBJ1-4, the V gene TRBV5-1, with a weak D call TRBD1 (6 bases). Germline V CDR1 and CDR2: SGHRS, YFSETQ. V lost 2 bases, J lost 5 bases, and 13 bases lay in between. The CDR3 length is 15 residues. Written as DNA, the CDR3 is TGCGCCAGCAGCTTTACGGGGGGGCCAAATGAAAAACTGTTTTTT. Translated, it gives CASSFTGGPNEKLFF.

In this sample, this clonotype turned up a few times. J is TRBJ1-5 and V is TRBV4-3; D remains unclear. This CDR3 region has 14 residues. Trimming pared 0 bases from V and 5 bases from J, leaving 8 bases between. CDR1 and CDR2 from the germline V gene are LGHNA and YSLEER. The CDR3 sequence is CASSQEVAYQPQHF. The CDR3 coding sequence is TGCGCCAGCAGCCAAGAGGTCGCCTATCAGCCCCAGCATTTT.

This chain links TRBV6-2 or TRBV6-3 with TRBJ2-5, with D perhaps given as TRBD1 or TRBD2 (5 bases each). Trimming pared 2 bases from V and 5 bases from J, leaving 15 bases between. This CDR3 contains 15 residues. The germline gives CDR1 MNHEY, CDR2 SVGEGT. CDR3 protein: CASSYMGPRDETQYF. CDR3 nucleotides: TGTGCCAGCAGTTACATGGGACCCAGAGACGAGACCCAGTACTTC.